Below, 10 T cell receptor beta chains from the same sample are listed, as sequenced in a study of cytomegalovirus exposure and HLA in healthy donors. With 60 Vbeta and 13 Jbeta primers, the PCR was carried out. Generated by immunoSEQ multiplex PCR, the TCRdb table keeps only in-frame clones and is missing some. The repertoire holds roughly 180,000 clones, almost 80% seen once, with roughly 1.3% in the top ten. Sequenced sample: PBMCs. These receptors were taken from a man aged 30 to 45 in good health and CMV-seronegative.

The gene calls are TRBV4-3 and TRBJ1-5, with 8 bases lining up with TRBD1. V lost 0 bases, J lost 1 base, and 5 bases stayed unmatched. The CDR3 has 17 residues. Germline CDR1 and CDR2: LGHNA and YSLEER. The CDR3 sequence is CASSQEGTGPSNQPQHF. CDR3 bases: TGCGCCAGCAGCCAAGAGGGGACAGGCCCAAGCAATCAGCCCCAGCATTTT.

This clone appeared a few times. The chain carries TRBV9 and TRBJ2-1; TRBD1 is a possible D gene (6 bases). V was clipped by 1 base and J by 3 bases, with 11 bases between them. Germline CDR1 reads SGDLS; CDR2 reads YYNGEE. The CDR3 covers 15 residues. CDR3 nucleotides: TGTGCCAGCAGCGTATCCGGACAGATCTACAATGAGCAGTTCTTC. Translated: CASSVSGQIYNEQFF.

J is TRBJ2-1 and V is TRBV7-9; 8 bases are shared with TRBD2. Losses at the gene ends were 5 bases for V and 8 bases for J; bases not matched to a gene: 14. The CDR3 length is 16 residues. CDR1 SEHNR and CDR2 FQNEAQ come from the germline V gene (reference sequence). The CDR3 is CASSPKLAGGNDEQFF. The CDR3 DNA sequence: TGTGCCAGCAGCCCGAAGCTAGCGGGCGGTAACGATGAGCAGTTCTTC.

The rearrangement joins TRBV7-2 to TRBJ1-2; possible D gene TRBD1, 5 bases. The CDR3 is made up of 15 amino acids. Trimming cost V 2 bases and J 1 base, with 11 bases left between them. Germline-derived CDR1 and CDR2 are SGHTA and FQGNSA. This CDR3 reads CASSLRGESNYGYTF. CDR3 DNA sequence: TGTGCCAGCAGCTTACGGGGGGAGAGTAACTATGGCTACACCTTC.

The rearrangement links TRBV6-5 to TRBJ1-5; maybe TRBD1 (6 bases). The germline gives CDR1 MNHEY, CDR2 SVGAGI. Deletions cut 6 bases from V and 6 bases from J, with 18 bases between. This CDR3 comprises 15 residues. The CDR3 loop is CASSLQGGGGQPQHF. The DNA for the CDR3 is TGTGCCAGCAGCTTACAGGGTGGGGGTGGTCAGCCCCAGCATTTT.

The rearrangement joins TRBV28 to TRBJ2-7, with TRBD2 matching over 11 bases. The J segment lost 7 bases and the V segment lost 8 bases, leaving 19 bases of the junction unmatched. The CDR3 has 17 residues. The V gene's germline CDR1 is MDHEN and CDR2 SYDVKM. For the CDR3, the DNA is TGTGCCAGCCAAAGGGGGTCAACTAGCGGGAGATGGGGAGAGCAGTACTTC. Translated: CASQRGSTSGRWGEQYF.

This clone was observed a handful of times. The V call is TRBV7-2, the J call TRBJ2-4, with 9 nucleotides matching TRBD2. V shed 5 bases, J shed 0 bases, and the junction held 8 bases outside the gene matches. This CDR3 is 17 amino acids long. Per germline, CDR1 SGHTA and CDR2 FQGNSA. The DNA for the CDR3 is TGTGCCAGCAGCGCACGACTAGCGGACGTAGCCAAAAACATTCAGTACTTC. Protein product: CASSARLADVAKNIQYF.

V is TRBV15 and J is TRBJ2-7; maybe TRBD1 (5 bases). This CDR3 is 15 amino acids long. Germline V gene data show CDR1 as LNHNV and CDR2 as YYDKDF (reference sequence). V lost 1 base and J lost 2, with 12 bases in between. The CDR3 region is CATSRGAGRTYEQYF. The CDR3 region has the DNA TGTGCCACCAGCAGAGGGGCAGGGCGGACCTACGAGCAGTACTTC.

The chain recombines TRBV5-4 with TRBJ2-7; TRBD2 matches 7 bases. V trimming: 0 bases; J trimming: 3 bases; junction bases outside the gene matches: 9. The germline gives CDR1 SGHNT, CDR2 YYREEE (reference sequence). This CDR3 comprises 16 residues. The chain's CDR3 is CASSLVQPGTNYEQYF. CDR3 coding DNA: TGTGCCAGCAGCTTGGTTCAGCCCGGGACTAACTACGAGCAGTACTTC.

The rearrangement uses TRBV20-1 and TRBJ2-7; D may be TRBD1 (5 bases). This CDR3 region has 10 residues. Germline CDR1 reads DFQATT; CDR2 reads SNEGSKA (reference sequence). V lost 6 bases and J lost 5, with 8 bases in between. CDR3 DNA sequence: TGCAGTGCAGGGGTTGACGAGCAGTACTTC. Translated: CSAGVDEQYF.